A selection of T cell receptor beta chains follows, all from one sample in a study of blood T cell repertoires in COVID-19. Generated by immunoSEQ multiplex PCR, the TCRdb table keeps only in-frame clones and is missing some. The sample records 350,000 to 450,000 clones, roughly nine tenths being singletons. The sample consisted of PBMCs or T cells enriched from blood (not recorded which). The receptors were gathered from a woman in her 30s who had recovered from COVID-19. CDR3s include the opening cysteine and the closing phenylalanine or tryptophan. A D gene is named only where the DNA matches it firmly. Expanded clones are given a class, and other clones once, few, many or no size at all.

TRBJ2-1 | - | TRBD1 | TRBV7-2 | CASSLSGTGRAYNEQFF | TGTGCCAGCAGCTTATCCGGGACAGGGAGAGCCTACAATGAGCAGTTCTTC
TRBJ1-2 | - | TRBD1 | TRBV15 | CATSIEDGGRGVYGYTF | TGTGCCACCAGCATAGAGGACGGGGGCAGGGGGGTATATGGCTACACCTTC
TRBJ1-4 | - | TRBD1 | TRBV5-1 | CASSLGVTGTTNEKLFF | TGCGCCAGCAGCTTGGGGGTGACAGGGACCACTAATGAAAAACTGTTTTTT
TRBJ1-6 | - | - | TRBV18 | CASSPRAGARDSPLHF | TGTGCCAGCTCACCACGAGCGGGGGCGCGGGATTCACCCCTCCACTTT
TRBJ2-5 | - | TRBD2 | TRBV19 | CASAFGGESETQYF | TGTGCCAGTGCGTTTGGGGGGGAATCAGAGACCCAGTACTTC
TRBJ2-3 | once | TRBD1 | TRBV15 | CATSTGQGPDTQYF | TGTGCCACCAGCACCGGACAGGGCCCAGATACGCAGTATTTT
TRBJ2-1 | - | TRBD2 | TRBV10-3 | CAISPSGSYNEQFF | TGTGCCATCAGTCCTAGCGGGTCCTACAATGAGCAGTTCTTC
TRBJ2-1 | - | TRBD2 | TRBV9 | CASSVSLADYNEQFF | TGTGCCAGCAGCGTCTCTCTAGCGGACTACAATGAGCAGTTCTTC
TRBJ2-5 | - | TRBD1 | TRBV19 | CASSIAPRQGSTETQYF | TGTGCCAGTAGTATAGCCCCCAGACAGGGCAGTACAGAGACCCAGTACTTC
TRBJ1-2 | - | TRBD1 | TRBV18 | CASSPGGQGLGYTF | TGTGCCAGCTCACCAGGGGGACAGGGGCTCGGCTACACCTTC
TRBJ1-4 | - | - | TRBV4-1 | CASSQQQGNEKLFF | TGCGCCAGCAGCCAGCAACAGGGAAATGAAAAACTGTTTTTT
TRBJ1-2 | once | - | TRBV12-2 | CASLGCQAGSYGYTF | TGTGCAAGTCTCGGTTGTCAGGCTGGGTCCTATGGCTACACCTTC
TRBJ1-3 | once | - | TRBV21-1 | CASSKVQPYSGNTIYF | TGTGCCAGCAGCAAAGTACAGCCGTACTCTGGAAACACCATATATTTT
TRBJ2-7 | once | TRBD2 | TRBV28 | CASSFSTSGRVGYEQYF | TGTGCCAGCAGTTTTTCGACTAGCGGGAGGGTGGGGTACGAGCAGTACTTC
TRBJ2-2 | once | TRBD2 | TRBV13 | CASSRGGGGPHRELFF | TGTGCCAGCAGCCGCGGGGGGGGAGGACCCCACCGGGAGCTGTTTTTT
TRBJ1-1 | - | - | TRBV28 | CASKTPARNTEAFF | TGTGCCAGCAAAACACCCGCTAGGAACACTGAAGCTTTCTTT